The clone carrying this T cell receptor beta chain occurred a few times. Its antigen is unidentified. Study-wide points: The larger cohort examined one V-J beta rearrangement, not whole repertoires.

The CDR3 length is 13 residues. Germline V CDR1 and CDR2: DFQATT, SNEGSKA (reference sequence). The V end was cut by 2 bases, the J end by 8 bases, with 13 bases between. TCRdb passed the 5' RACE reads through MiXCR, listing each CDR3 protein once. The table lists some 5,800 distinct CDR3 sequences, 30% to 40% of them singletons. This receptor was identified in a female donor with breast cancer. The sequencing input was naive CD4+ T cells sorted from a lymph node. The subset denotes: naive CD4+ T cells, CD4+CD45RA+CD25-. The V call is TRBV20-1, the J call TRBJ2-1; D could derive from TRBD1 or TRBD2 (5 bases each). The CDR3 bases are TGCAGTGCTAGACGGGACGTACGGGATGAGCAGTTCTTC. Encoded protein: CSARRDVRDEQFF.